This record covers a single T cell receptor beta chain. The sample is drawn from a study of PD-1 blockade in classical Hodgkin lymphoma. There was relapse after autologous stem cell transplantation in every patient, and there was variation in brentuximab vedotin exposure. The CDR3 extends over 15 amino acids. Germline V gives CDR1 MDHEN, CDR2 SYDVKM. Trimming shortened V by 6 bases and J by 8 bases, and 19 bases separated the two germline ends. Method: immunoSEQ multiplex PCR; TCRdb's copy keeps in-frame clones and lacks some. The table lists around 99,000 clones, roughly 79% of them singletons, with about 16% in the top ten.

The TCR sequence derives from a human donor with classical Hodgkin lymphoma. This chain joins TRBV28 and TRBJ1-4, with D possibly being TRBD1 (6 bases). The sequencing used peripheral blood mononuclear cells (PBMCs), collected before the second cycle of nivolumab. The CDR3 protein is CASSMGGGSGEKLFF. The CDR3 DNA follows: TGTGCCAGCAGCATGGGGGGGGGCTCAGGAGAAAAACTGTTTTTT.